This T cell receptor (beta chain) came from a study of shared clonotypes between healthy human individuals. Background on the study: With ages of 18 to 49, the donors were two women and three men. Findings and limits, study-wide: Deeper or shallower sequencing was expected to change how clonotypes are shared among donors. Memory subsets had estimated richness that was generally smaller than that of naive subsets. Few donors restricted represented genetic and exposure-history diversity.

This CDR3 contains 15 residues. Looked up from germline, CDR1 is KGHSH and CDR2 is LQKENI. V dropped 3 bases and J dropped 4 bases, with 14 bases sitting between them. Of note for this clone: Its antigen is unknown.

The repertoire was sequenced with immunoSEQ multiplex PCR; TCRdb's copy has only in-frame clones and lacks some. The sample records around 2.5 million clones, roughly 93% being singletons. Sequenced: naive CD4+ T cells from PBMCs. Subset here: CD45RA+ positively selected. The chain links TRBV18 to TRBJ2-3; perhaps TRBD1 as D (5 bases). The clonotype originates from a young man in good health. Some clones in this sample may be carry-over from other donors' samples. Written as DNA, the CDR3 is TGTGCCAGCTCACCGGGGCCTGGCAGGGCAGATACGCAGTATTTT. This sequence encodes CASSPGPGRADTQYF. The variable domain in full, completed from reference TRBV18 and TRBJ2-3, reads NAGVMQNPRHLVRRRGQEARLRCSPMKGHSHVYWYRQLPEEGLKFMVYLQKENIIDESGMPKERFSAEFPKEGPSILRIQQVVRGDSAAYFCASSPGPGRADTQYFGPGTRLTVL.